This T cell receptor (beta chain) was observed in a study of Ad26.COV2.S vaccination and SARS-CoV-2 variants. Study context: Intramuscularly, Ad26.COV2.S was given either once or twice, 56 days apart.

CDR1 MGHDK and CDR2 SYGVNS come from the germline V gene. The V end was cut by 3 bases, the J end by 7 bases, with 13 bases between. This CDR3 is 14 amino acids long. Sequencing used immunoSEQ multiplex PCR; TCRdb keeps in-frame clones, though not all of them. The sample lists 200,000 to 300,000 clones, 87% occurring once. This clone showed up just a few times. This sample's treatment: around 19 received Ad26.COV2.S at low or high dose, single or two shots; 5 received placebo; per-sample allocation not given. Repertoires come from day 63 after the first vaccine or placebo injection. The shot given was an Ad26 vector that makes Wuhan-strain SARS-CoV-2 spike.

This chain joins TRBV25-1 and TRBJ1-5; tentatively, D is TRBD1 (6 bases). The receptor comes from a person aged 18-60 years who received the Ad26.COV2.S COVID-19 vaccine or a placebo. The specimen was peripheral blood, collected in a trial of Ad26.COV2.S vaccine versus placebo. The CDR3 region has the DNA TGTGCCAGCAGTGATCCGGGGGCCGGGCAGCCCCAGCATTTT. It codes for CASSDPGAGQPQHF.